This TCR beta chain was profiled in a study of T cells in Graves' hyperthyroidism and ophthalmopathy. From RNA transcripts, TCR beta CDR3 regions were amplified. First-round RT-PCR of the TCR CDR3 relied on the HTBI primer set. TCRdb processed the multiplex PCR reads anew with MiXCR; each CDR3 protein has one entry. The sample has 650,000 to 800,000 distinct CDR3 sequences, about 45% seen once; the top ten hold less than 9.5%. The CDR3 loop spans 19 amino acids. Germline V gives CDR1 SGHTA, CDR2 FQGTGA. Losses at the gene ends were 6 bases for V and 0 bases for J; bases not matched to a gene: 14. The rearrangement uses TRBV7-3 and TRBJ1-6; TRBD1 agrees at 7 bases. Sequenced input: peripheral blood or thyroid tissue (not recorded which). The sequence was obtained from an adult man with Graves' disease, either hyperthyroidism or ophthalmopathy (not recorded which). CDR3 in DNA: TGTGCCAGCAGGACAGAATCTACAGGGGCCATCTCCTATAATTCACCCCTCCACTTT. Translating it yields CASRTESTGAISYNSPLHF. The full variable domain, completed using reference TRBV7-3 and TRBJ1-6, is GAGVSQTPSNKVTEKGKYVELRCDPISGHTALYWYRQSLGQGPEFLIYFQGTGAADDSGLPNDRFFAVRPEGSVSTLKIQRTERGDSAVYLCASRTESTGAISYNSPLHFGNGTRLTVT.